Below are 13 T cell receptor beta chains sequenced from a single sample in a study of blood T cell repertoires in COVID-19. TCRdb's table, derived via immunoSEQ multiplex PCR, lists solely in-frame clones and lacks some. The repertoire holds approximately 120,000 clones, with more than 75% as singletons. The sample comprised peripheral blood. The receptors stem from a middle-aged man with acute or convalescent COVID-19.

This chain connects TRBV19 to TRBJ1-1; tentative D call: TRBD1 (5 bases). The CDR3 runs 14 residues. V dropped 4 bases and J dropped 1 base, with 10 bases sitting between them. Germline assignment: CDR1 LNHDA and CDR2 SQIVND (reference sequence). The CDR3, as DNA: TGTGCCAGTAGTAAAAGACAGAGGAACACTGAAGCTTTCTTT. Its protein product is CASSKRQRNTEAFF.

The CDR3 DNA reads as TGTGCCAGCAGCGTAGTTCCAGGGGACAATGAGCAGTTCTTC. Its protein product is CASSVVPGDNEQFF. This rearrangement joins TRBV9 to TRBJ2-1; D is perhaps TRBD1 (6 bases). Trimming took off 0 bases at V and 5 bases at J, with 9 bases between the two ends. CDR1 is SGDLS and CDR2 is YYNGEE in the germline V gene. This CDR3 spans 14 amino acids.

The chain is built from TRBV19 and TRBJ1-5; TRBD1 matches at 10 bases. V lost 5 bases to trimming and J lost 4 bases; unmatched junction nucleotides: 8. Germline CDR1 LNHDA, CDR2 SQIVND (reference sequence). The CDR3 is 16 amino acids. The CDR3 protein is CASSLTGGMGNQPQHF. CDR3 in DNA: TGTGCCAGTAGTCTGACAGGGGGCATGGGAAATCAGCCCCAGCATTTT.

The CDR3 region is CASSFGGTEAFF. The CDR3 DNA reads as TGTGCCAGCAGCTTCGGCGGCACTGAAGCTTTCTTT. The chain has TRBV5-4 and TRBJ1-1; no firm D call. The CDR3 loop spans 12 amino acids. The ends were cut back, 2 bases at V and 4 bases at J, with 6 bases in the middle. The germline V gene has CDR1 SGHNT and CDR2 YYREEE (reference sequence).

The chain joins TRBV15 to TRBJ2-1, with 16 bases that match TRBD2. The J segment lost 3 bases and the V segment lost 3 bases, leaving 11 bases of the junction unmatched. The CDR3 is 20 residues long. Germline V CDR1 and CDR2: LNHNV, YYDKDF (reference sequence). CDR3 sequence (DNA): TGTGCCACCAGCAGCACCCTCGGGACTAGCGGGAGGGCAAGCTACAATGAGCAGTTCTTC. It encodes CATSSTLGTSGRASYNEQFF.

CDR3 bases: TGTGCCAGCAGTTTATTGGGCCGCTCTGGAAACACCATATATTTT. As protein: CASSLLGRSGNTIYF. This rearrangement joins TRBV27 to TRBJ1-3, with no clear D. Germline-derived CDR1 and CDR2 are MNHEY and SMNVEV (reference sequence). The CDR3 spans 15 residues. The ends were cut back, 1 base at V and 0 bases at J, with 7 bases in the middle.

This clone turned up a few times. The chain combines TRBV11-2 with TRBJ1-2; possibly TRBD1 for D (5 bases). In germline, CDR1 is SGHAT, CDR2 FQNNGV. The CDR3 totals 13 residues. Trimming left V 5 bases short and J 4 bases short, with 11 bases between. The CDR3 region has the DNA TGTGCCAGCAGCGACCGGGGGGGCTATGGCTACACCTTC. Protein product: CASSDRGGYGYTF.

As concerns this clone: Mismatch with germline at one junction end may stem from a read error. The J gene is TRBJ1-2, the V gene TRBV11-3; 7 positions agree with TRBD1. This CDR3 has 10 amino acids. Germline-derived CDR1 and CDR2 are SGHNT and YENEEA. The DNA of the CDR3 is TGTGCCAGCAGCGATGGGACAGACTACTTC. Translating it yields CASSDGTDYF.

The CDR3 reads CASSSRGLAGGEQFF. The DNA of the CDR3 is TGTGCCAGCAGCTCGCGGGGACTAGCGGGGGGTGAGCAGTTCTTC. The J gene is TRBJ2-1, the V gene TRBV7-6; 15 positions match TRBD2. CDR3 length: 15 residues. Trimming took 4 bases from V and 9 from J; bases not matched to a gene: 4. From germline, CDR1 is SGHVS and CDR2 FNYEAQ.

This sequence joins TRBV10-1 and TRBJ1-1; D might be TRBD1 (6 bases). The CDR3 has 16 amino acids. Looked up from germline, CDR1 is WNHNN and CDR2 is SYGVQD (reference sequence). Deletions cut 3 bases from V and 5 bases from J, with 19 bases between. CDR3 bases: TGCGCCAGCAGTGATCGCGGTGGAGACCAGGGGACTGAAGCTTTCTTT. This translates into CASSDRGGDQGTEAFF.

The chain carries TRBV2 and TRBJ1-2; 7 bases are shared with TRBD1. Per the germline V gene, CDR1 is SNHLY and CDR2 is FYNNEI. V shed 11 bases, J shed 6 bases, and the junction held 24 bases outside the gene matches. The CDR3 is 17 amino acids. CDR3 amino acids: CAAIERDRAATRNGYTF. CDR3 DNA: TGTGCCGCCATCGAGAGAGACAGGGCAGCTACTAGAAATGGCTACACCTTC.

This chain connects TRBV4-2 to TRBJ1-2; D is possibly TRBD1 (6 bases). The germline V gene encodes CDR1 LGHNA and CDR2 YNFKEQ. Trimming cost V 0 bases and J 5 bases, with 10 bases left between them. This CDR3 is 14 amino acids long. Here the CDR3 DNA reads TGTGCCAGCAGCCAAGAGCTAGGGGGATATGGCTACACCTTC. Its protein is CASSQELGGYGYTF.

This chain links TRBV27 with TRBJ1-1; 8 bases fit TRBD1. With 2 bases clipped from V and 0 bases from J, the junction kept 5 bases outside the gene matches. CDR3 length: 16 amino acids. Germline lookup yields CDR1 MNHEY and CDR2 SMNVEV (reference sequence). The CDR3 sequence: CASSLVTGGLNTEAFF. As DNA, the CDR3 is TGTGCCAGCAGTTTAGTCACAGGGGGGCTGAACACTGAAGCTTTCTTT.